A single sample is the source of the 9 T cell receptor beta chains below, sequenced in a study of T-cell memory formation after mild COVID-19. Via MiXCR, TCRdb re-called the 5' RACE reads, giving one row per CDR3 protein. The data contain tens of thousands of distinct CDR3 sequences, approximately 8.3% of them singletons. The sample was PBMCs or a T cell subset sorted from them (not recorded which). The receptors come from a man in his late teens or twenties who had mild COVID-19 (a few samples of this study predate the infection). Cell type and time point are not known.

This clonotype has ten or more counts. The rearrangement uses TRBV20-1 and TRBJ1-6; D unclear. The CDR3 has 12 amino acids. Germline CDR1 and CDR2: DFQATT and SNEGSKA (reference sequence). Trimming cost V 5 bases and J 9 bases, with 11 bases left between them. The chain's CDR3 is CSAPAGSSPLHF. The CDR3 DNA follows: TGCAGTGCTCCTGCGGGGAGTTCACCCCTCCACTTT.

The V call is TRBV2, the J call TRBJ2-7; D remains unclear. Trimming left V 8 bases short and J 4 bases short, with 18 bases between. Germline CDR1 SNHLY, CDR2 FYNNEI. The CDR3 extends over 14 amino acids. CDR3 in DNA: TGTGCCAGCCGCCAGGCCATCGTTCTTTACGAGCAGTACGTC. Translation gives CASRQAIVLYEQYV.

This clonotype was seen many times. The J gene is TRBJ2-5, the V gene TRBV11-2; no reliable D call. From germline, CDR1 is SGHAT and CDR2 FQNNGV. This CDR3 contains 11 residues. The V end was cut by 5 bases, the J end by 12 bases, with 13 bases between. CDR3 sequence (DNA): TGTGCCAGCAGCAACGGACGGGCAAAGTACTTC. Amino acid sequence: CASSNGRAKYF.

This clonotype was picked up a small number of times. As DNA, the CDR3 is TGTGCCAGCAGGGGGACAGGATACAATGAGCAGTTCTTC. Translation gives CASRGTGYNEQFF. The V and J genes are TRBV7-9 and TRBJ2-1; 8 bases agree with TRBD1. V lost 6 bases and J lost 4; bases outside the gene matches: 2. CDR3 size: 13 residues. From germline, CDR1 is SEHNR and CDR2 FQNEAQ (reference sequence). Full variable domain (rest looked up from reference TRBV7-9 and TRBJ2-1): DTGVSQNPRHKITKRGQNVTFRCDPISEHNRLYWYRQTLGQGPEFLTYFQNEAQLEKSRLLSDRFSAERPKGSFSTLEIQRTEQGDSAMYLCASRGTGYNEQFFGPGTRLTVL.

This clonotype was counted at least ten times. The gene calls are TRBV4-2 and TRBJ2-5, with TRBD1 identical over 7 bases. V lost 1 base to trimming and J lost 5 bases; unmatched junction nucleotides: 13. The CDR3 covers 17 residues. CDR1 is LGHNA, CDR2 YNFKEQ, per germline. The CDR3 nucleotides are TGTGCCAGCAGCCAAGTGGGGGACAGCTCTTCAAGGGAGACCCAGTACTTC. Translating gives CASSQVGDSSSRETQYF.

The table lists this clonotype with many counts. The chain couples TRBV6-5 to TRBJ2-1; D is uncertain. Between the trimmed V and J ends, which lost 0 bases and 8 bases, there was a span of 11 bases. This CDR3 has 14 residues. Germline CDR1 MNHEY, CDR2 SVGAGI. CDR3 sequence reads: CASSYSSGGHEQFF. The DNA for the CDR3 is TGTGCCAGCAGTTACTCGTCGGGTGGCCATGAGCAGTTCTTC.

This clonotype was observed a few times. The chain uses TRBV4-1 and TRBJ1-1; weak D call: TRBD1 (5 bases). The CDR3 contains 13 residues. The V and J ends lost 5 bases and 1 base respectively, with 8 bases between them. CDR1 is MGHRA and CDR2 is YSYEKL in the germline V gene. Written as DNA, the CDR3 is TGCGCCAGCAGCTGGGGGGGGAACACTGAAGCTTTCTTT. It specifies CASSWGGNTEAFF.

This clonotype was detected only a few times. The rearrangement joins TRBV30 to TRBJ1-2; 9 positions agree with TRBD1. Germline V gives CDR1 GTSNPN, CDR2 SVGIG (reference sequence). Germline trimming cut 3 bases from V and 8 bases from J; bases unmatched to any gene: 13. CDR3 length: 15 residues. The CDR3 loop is CAWRGVQGAWKGYTF. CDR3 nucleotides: TGTGCCTGGAGAGGGGTACAGGGGGCTTGGAAGGGCTACACCTTC.

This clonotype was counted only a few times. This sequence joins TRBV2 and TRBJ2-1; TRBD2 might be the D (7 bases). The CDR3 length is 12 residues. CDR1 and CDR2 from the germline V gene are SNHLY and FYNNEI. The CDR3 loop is CAKGGGAEEQFF. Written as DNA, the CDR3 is TGTGCAAAGGGAGGGGGGGCCGAAGAGCAGTTCTTC. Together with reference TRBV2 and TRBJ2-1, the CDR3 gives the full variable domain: EPEVTQTPSHQVTQMGQEVILRCVPISNHLYFYWYRQILGQKVEFLVSFYNNEISEKSEIFDDQFSVERPDGSNFTLKIRSTKLEDSAMYFCAKGGGAEEQFFGPGTRLTVL.